The 24 T cell receptor beta chains reported below all come from one sample, sequenced in a study of identifying expanded T cells in peripheral blood. Only in-frame clones appear in the TCRdb table, and some are missing; sequencing was by immunoSEQ multiplex PCR. In the table there are some 100,000 clones, roughly 85% of which are singletons. The sample was blood. The receptors originated from a person between 18 and 69 years old in good health.

The rearrangement joins TRBV11-2 to TRBJ2-7, with TRBD2 matching 8 bases. The CDR3 covers 15 residues. Unmatched junction bases numbered 5, after V lost 4 bases and J lost 0 bases. In germline, CDR1 is SGHAT, CDR2 FQNNGV. The CDR3 nucleotides are TGTGCCAGCAGCTCAGAGCGGGGGAGCTCCTACGAGCAGTACTTC. Translation: CASSSERGSSYEQYF. The variable domain in full, completed from reference TRBV11-2 and TRBJ2-7, reads EAGVAQSPRYKIIEKRQSVAFWCNPISGHATLYWYQQILGQGPKLLIQFQNNGVVDDSQLPKDRFSAERLKGVDSTLKIQPAKLEDSAVYLCASSSERGSSYEQYFGPGTRLTVT.

This clone was seen a few times. The V call is TRBV15, the J call TRBJ2-5, with a possible D match to TRBD1 (5 bases). The V gene's germline CDR1 is LNHNV and CDR2 YYDKDF (reference sequence). The CDR3 is 15 residues long. Between the trimmed V and J ends, which lost 3 bases and 1 base, there was a span of 12 bases. CDR3 protein: CATSRDKSAQETQYF. The CDR3 nucleotides read TGTGCCACCAGCAGGGACAAGAGTGCCCAAGAGACCCAGTACTTC.

In its sample, this clone was seen a few times. The V gene is TRBV6-5, the J gene TRBJ1-2; 7 bases map to TRBD1. Losses at the gene ends were 2 bases for V and 4 bases for J; bases not matched to a gene: 7. The CDR3 contains 15 residues. CDR1 and CDR2 from the germline V gene are MNHEY and SVGAGI. In DNA, the CDR3 is TGTGCCAGCAGTTACCAGGGGGGCCACGGCTATGGCTACACCTTC. Encoded protein: CASSYQGGHGYGYTF.

In this sample, this clone turned up a few times. This CDR3 reads CASSFTGGPSNQPQHF. CDR3 coding DNA: TGTGCCAGCAGCTTTACAGGGGGCCCGAGCAATCAGCCCCAGCATTTT. The V gene is TRBV7-2, the J gene TRBJ1-5; 9 nucleotides agree with TRBD1. Germline loops: CDR1 SGHTA, CDR2 FQGNSA. The CDR3 covers 16 residues. J gave up 1 base and V 3 bases, and 4 bases lay outside the gene matches.

The rearrangement links TRBV7-9 to TRBJ1-3; D is ambiguous. In germline, CDR1 is SEHNR, CDR2 FQNEAQ (reference sequence). The CDR3 extends over 17 amino acids. V lost 6 bases and J lost 0, with 18 bases in between. The CDR3: CASRTTGEHDSGNTIYF. The CDR3 nucleotides are TGTGCCAGCAGGACCACGGGAGAGCATGACTCTGGAAACACCATATATTTT.

The chain combines TRBV7-2 with TRBJ1-2; D remains unclear. Germline V lookup: CDR1 SGHTA, CDR2 FQGNSA. The CDR3 spans 12 residues. Trimming took off 3 bases at V and 10 bases at J, with 12 bases between the two ends. The CDR3 protein is CASSLGLAIYTF. As DNA, the CDR3 is TGTGCCAGCAGCTTGGGCCTGGCCATCTACACCTTC. Looking up the rest from reference TRBV7-2 and TRBJ1-2 gives the full variable domain: GAGVSQSPSNKVTEKGKDVELRCDPISGHTALYWYRQSLGQGLEFLIYFQGNSAPDKSGLPSDRFSAERTGGSVSTLTIQRTQQEDSAVYLCASSLGLAIYTFGSGTRLTVV.

A few counts support this clone. The chain is built from TRBV5-1 and TRBJ1-6; weak D call: TRBD1 (6 bases). The CDR3 spans 16 residues. Germline V lookup: CDR1 SGHRS, CDR2 YFSETQ. Trimming pared 0 bases from V and 7 bases from J, leaving 14 bases between. Here the CDR3 reads CASSLVGTIRNSPLHF. CDR3 DNA sequence: TGCGCCAGCAGCTTGGTGGGGACAATCCGAAATTCACCCCTCCACTTT.

The V gene is TRBV29-1, the J gene TRBJ2-7, with TRBD1 as a possible D gene (6 bases). Germline V gene lookup returns CDR1 SQVTM and CDR2 ANQGSEA. The CDR3 is made up of 13 amino acids. V was trimmed by 7 bases and J by 2 bases, leaving 15 bases between them. CDR3 sequence: CSARDTTTYEQYF. Here the CDR3 DNA reads TGCAGCGCCCGGGACACCACAACCTACGAGCAGTACTTC.

The chain couples TRBV15 to TRBJ2-3; D unclear. The CDR3 runs to 14 residues. V was trimmed by 5 bases and J by 3 bases, leaving 12 bases between them. Germline V gives CDR1 LNHNV, CDR2 YYDKDF (reference sequence). In nucleotides, the CDR3 is TGTGCCACCAGCCTGTCAAAAGGGACAGATACGCAGTATTTT. Amino acid sequence: CATSLSKGTDTQYF.

The chain uses TRBV6-6 and TRBJ1-6; D may be TRBD1 (6 bases). Trimming took off 5 bases at V and 7 bases at J, with 9 bases between the two ends. CDR1 is MNHNY, CDR2 SVGAGI, per germline (reference sequence). The CDR3 spans 13 residues. This chain's CDR3 is CASSPGQNSPLHF. CDR3 in DNA: TGTGCCAGCAGTCCCGGACAGAATTCACCCCTCCACTTT.

V and J are TRBV2 and TRBJ2-5; D remains ambiguous. This CDR3 comprises 13 residues. Trimming removed 2 bases from V and 4 bases from J, with 8 bases in between. Per germline, CDR1 SNHLY and CDR2 FYNNEI. The CDR3 here is CASSETPRETQYF. CDR3 sequence (DNA): TGTGCCAGCAGTGAAACGCCTCGAGAGACCCAGTACTTC. Full variable domain (remainder filled in from reference TRBV2 and TRBJ2-5): EPEVTQTPSHQVTQMGQEVILRCVPISNHLYFYWYRQILGQKVEFLVSFYNNEISEKSEIFDDQFSVERPDGSNFTLKIRSTKLEDSAMYFCASSETPRETQYFGPGTRLLVL.

The table lists this clone with a count of one. V gene TRBV6-1 combines with J gene TRBJ1-6; D call uncertain. The V end was cut by 7 bases, the J end by 0 bases, with 4 bases between. Germline V gene data show CDR1 as MNHNS and CDR2 as SASEGT. This CDR3 has 13 residues. The CDR3 reads CASMASYNSPLHF. CDR3 bases: TGTGCCAGCATGGCCTCCTATAATTCACCCCTCCACTTT.

The gene calls are TRBV19 and TRBJ2-6; tentative D call: TRBD2 (5 bases). The CDR3 loop spans 18 amino acids. Germline V lookup: CDR1 LNHDA, CDR2 SQIVND (reference sequence). V dropped 5 bases and J dropped 3 bases, with 20 bases sitting between them. This CDR3 reads CASSSLGSRLFGANVLTF. CDR3 in DNA: TGTGCCAGTAGTTCCCTGGGGAGTAGACTCTTTGGGGCCAACGTCCTGACTTTC. The variable domain in full, completed from reference TRBV19 and TRBJ2-6, reads DGGITQSPKYLFRKEGQNVTLSCEQNLNHDAMYWYRQDPGQGLRLIYYSQIVNDFQKGDIAEGYSVSREKKESFPLTVTSAQKNPTAFYLCASSSLGSRLFGANVLTFGAGSRLTVL.

The chain links TRBV6-1 to TRBJ1-5, with D unclear. CDR3 length: 16 amino acids. CDR1 is MNHNS and CDR2 is SASEGT in the germline V gene. V was pared by 3 bases and J by 1 base, with 13 bases between. The CDR3 bases are TGTGCCAGCAGTGAGGGAATCGGGCGGAGCAATCAGCCCCAGCATTTT. It encodes CASSEGIGRSNQPQHF.

V and J are TRBV6-4 and TRBJ2-4; either TRBD1 or TRBD2 may fit D (5 bases each). CDR1 is MRHNA and CDR2 is SNTAGT in the germline V gene. The CDR3 runs 15 residues. V was shortened by 7 bases and J by 3 bases, with 16 bases between the two germline ends. The CDR3 DNA follows: TGTGCCAGCACCTTCGAGGAGAGGGGCAAAAACATTCAGTACTTC. The encoded protein is CASTFEERGKNIQYF.

This clone was recorded at least ten times. The chain has TRBV2 and TRBJ1-6, with 8 bases identical to TRBD1. V dropped 3 bases and J dropped 7; count of bases not matched to a gene: 5. This CDR3 contains 15 residues. The germline V gene has CDR1 SNHLY and CDR2 FYNNEI. The CDR3 DNA reads as TGTGCCAGCAGTGACGGACAGGGCTCAAATTCACCCCTCCACTTT. This gives the protein CASSDGQGSNSPLHF. The variable domain in full, completed from reference TRBV2 and TRBJ1-6, reads EPEVTQTPSHQVTQMGQEVILRCVPISNHLYFYWYRQILGQKVEFLVSFYNNEISEKSEIFDDQFSVERPDGSNFTLKIRSTKLEDSAMYFCASSDGQGSNSPLHFGNGTRLTVT.

The rearrangement uses TRBV25-1 and TRBJ2-7, with 7 bases that match TRBD2. The CDR3 contains 12 residues. Losses at the gene ends were 10 bases for V and 6 bases for J; bases not matched to a gene: 9. Germline loops: CDR1 MGHDK, CDR2 SYGVNS. In nucleotides, the CDR3 is TGTGCCACCTCCCGGGGGGTTCGCGAGCAGTACTTC. Its translation is CATSRGVREQYF.

The genes are TRBV19 and TRBJ1-5; D unclear. V lost 3 bases and J lost 2, with 8 bases in between. CDR3 length: 14 residues. Germline V lookup: CDR1 LNHDA, CDR2 SQIVND (reference sequence). The CDR3 loop reads CASSIPSRNQPQHF. CDR3 coding DNA: TGTGCCAGTAGTATTCCCTCTCGCAATCAGCCCCAGCATTTT. Complete variable domain (other parts from reference TRBV19 and TRBJ1-5): DGGITQSPKYLFRKEGQNVTLSCEQNLNHDAMYWYRQDPGQGLRLIYYSQIVNDFQKGDIAEGYSVSREKKESFPLTVTSAQKNPTAFYLCASSIPSRNQPQHFGDGTRLSIL.

The V and J genes are TRBV15 and TRBJ2-5, with D unresolved. CDR1 is LNHNV, CDR2 YYDKDF, per germline (reference sequence). The CDR3 extends over 16 amino acids. V was pared by 1 base and J by 5 bases, with 17 bases between. The CDR3 here is CATSRVAKNPPETQYF. The CDR3 nucleotides are TGTGCCACCAGCAGAGTGGCGAAAAACCCTCCCGAGACCCAGTACTTC.

This clone was picked up a small number of times. The V call is TRBV4-1, the J call TRBJ1-5; D gene uncertain. The CDR3 loop spans 15 amino acids. V was pared by 0 bases and J by 3 bases, with 9 bases between. The germline V gene encodes CDR1 MGHRA and CDR2 YSYEKL. CDR3 DNA: TGCGCCAGCAGCCAAGAGGGGAGGGACAATCAGCCCCAGCATTTT. It translates to CASSQEGRDNQPQHF.

The V call is TRBV5-1, the J call TRBJ2-5; 7 positions match TRBD2. Per germline, CDR1 SGHRS and CDR2 YFSETQ. V was clipped by 4 bases and J by 2 bases; unmatched bases: 8. The CDR3 has 15 residues. CDR3 coding DNA: TGCGCCAGCAGCCTGAGTGGGACTATTCAAGAGACCCAGTACTTC. Its protein is CASSLSGTIQETQYF.

This clone came up a few times. J is TRBJ1-1 and V is TRBV4-3; unclear D gene. The CDR3 spans 15 residues. V dropped 0 bases and J dropped 1 base, with 9 bases sitting between them. The germline V gene encodes CDR1 LGHNA and CDR2 YSLEER. This CDR3 is CASSQDGEWNTEAFF. In nucleotides, the CDR3 is TGCGCCAGCAGCCAAGATGGGGAGTGGAACACTGAAGCTTTCTTT.

The table lists this clone with a count of one. J is TRBJ2-7 and V is TRBV27, with 7 bases that match TRBD1. This CDR3 is 14 amino acids long. Germline V gene lookup returns CDR1 MNHEY and CDR2 SMNVEV (reference sequence). Germline trimming cut 5 bases from V and 3 bases from J; bases unmatched to any gene: 7. The DNA of the CDR3 is TGTGCCAGCAGTCTACGACAGGGATACTACGAGCAGTACTTC. It codes for CASSLRQGYYEQYF.

CDR3 in amino acids: CASSYAGEGREQYF. The CDR3 bases are TGTGCCAGCAGCTACGCGGGGGAGGGACGGGAGCAGTACTTC. The genes are TRBV5-5 and TRBJ2-7, with 7 bases aligning to TRBD2. Germline V gives CDR1 SGHKS, CDR2 YYEKEE (reference sequence). The trim removed 3 bases at V and 7 bases at J, leaving 10 bases unmatched. The CDR3 runs 14 residues.